These 19 T cell receptor beta chains share one sample of origin, sequenced in a study of blood T cell repertoires in COVID-19. Clones were sequenced by immunoSEQ multiplex PCR, and TCRdb holds only the in-frame ones, with some missing. The repertoire consists of about 370,000 clones, with 85% to 90% occurring once and the leading ten covering 1%. Sequencing was carried out using PBMCs or T cells enriched from blood (not recorded which). Receptors were obtained from a man younger than 30 who had recovered from COVID-19.

The genes are TRBV4-3 and TRBJ2-7; 9 bases are shared with TRBD2. Germline CDR1 LGHNA, CDR2 YSLEER. V lost 1 base and J lost 4; bases outside the gene matches: 5. This CDR3 has 15 residues. CDR3 nucleotides: TGCGCCAGCAGCCAAGGGCGGGAGGGCTTTTACGAGCAGTACTTC. Amino acids: CASSQGREGFYEQYF.

This rearrangement joins TRBV11-2 to TRBJ2-1, with TRBD1 identical over 9 bases. CDR3 length equals 17 residues. CDR1 is SGHAT and CDR2 is FQNNGV in the germline V gene. Trimming removed 5 bases from V and 2 bases from J; junction bases left unmatched: 10. CDR3 protein: CASSIHLRTGAYNEQFF. CDR3 sequence (DNA): TGTGCCAGCAGCATCCATTTAAGGACAGGGGCCTACAATGAGCAGTTCTTC.

This sequence joins TRBV5-1 and TRBJ1-2; 10 nucleotides align to TRBD1. J gave up 7 bases and V 4 bases, and 7 bases lay outside the gene matches. The V gene's germline CDR1 is SGHRS and CDR2 YFSETQ. There are 14 residues in the CDR3. CDR3 sequence: CASSPPGQGSGYTF. The CDR3 DNA reads as TGCGCCAGCAGCCCGCCGGGACAGGGGTCTGGCTACACCTTC.

The chain employs TRBV28 and TRBJ1-2, with 8 bases aligning to TRBD1. The CDR3 extends over 15 amino acids. CDR1 and CDR2 (germline): MDHEN, SYDVKM. Trimming cost V 3 bases and J 4 bases; bases outside gene matches: 7. The CDR3 region is CASSFGDRGAYGYTF. CDR3 in DNA: TGTGCCAGCAGTTTTGGCGACAGGGGTGCCTATGGCTACACCTTC.

The gene calls are TRBV10-3 and TRBJ1-2, with a possible D match to TRBD1 (6 bases). V was pared by 4 bases and J by 0 bases, with 9 bases between. The CDR3 totals 14 residues. CDR1 ENHRY and CDR2 SYGVKD come from the germline V gene. The CDR3 loop is CAISGGHPNYGYTF. As DNA, the CDR3 is TGTGCCATCAGTGGGGGACACCCTAACTATGGCTACACCTTC.

The chain employs TRBV2 and TRBJ1-1, with D hard to call. Looked up from germline, CDR1 is SNHLY and CDR2 is FYNNEI. V lost 3 bases and J lost 11, with 16 bases in between. This CDR3 is 13 amino acids long. CDR3 bases: TGTGCCAGCAGTGAGGCGTCGGCGGGAATGGCTTTCTTT. Protein sequence: CASSEASAGMAFF.

The table lists this clone with a count of one. The rearrangement links TRBV11-2 to TRBJ2-7; unclear D gene. The germline gives CDR1 SGHAT, CDR2 FQNNGV. The V end lost 5 bases, the J end lost 2 bases, and 10 bases lay between the germline ends. This CDR3 has 13 residues. The DNA for the CDR3 is TGTGCCAGCAGCGTTGGAGTAACCTACGAGCAGTACTTC. Its translation is CASSVGVTYEQYF.

The genes are TRBV3-1 (or the pseudogene TRBV3-2) and TRBJ1-6; D is perhaps TRBD1 (6 bases). V was trimmed by 3 bases and J by 5 bases, leaving 17 bases between them. The CDR3 has 17 residues. The germline V gene has CDR1 LGHDT and CDR2 YNNKEL (reference sequence). The CDR3 region is CASSHGVGQMNNSPLHF. CDR3 sequence (DNA): TGTGCCAGCAGCCACGGTGTCGGACAGATGAATAATTCACCCCTCCACTTT.

This chain uses TRBV2 with TRBJ2-1, with D perhaps matching TRBD1 (5 bases). Per the germline V gene, CDR1 is SNHLY and CDR2 is FYNNEI. V lost 8 bases and J lost 0, with 11 bases in between. This CDR3 comprises 14 residues. For the CDR3, the DNA is TGTGCCAGCGTAGGACAAACCTCCTACAATGAGCAGTTCTTC. Protein sequence: CASVGQTSYNEQFF. The variable domain in full, completed from reference TRBV2 and TRBJ2-1, reads EPEVTQTPSHQVTQMGQEVILRCVPISNHLYFYWYRQILGQKVEFLVSFYNNEISEKSEIFDDQFSVERPDGSNFTLKIRSTKLEDSAMYFCASVGQTSYNEQFFGPGTRLTVL.

This clone has just one count. The chain is built from TRBV7-2 and TRBJ2-2, with D tentatively TRBD1 (7 bases). V shed 1 base and J shed 2 bases, with 14 bases lying between them. The CDR3 loop spans 17 amino acids. CDR1 SGHTA and CDR2 FQGNSA come from the germline V gene. CDR3 DNA sequence: TGTGCCAGCAGCTTAGTAACCAGGGGGGCAAACACCGGGGAGCTGTTTTTT. Translated: CASSLVTRGANTGELFF.

The V and J genes are TRBV18 and TRBJ1-3; 7 bases fit TRBD1. Germline values: CDR1 KGHSH, CDR2 LQKENI. CDR3 length equals 19 residues. Losses at the gene ends were 3 bases for V and 0 bases for J; bases not matched to a gene: 14. DNA of the CDR3: TGTGCCAGCTCACCCCAAAACAGGGGCCTTCTTATCTCTGGAAACACCATATATTTT. This translates into CASSPQNRGLLISGNTIYF.

The J gene is TRBJ2-7, the V gene TRBV18; perhaps TRBD1 as D (6 bases). The CDR3 contains 14 residues. The V gene lost 6 bases and the J gene lost 1 base, with 13 bases spanning the gap. Germline CDR1 KGHSH, CDR2 LQKENI. The CDR3 nucleotides are TGTGCCAGCTCCCCAACAGGGATTTCCTACGAGCAGTACTTC. Protein product: CASSPTGISYEQYF.

The chain couples TRBV5-1 to TRBJ2-7; possible D gene TRBD2, 7 bases. CDR1 SGHRS and CDR2 YFSETQ come from the germline V gene. Trimming took 5 bases from V and 1 from J, leaving 16 bases between them. This CDR3 is 15 amino acids long. For the CDR3, the DNA is TGCGCCAGCAGTCTCGGGGGAGGGGGTTCCTACGAGCAGTACTTC. Its protein product is CASSLGGGGSYEQYF.

This chain links TRBV7-2 with TRBJ1-4; TRBD1 matches at 8 bases. Germline V gene sequence: CDR1 SGHTA, CDR2 FQGNSA. With V trimmed by 3 bases and J by 7 bases, 7 bases remained unmatched. This CDR3 contains 15 residues. The CDR3 here is CASSFSGGRGEKLFF. The CDR3 nucleotides read TGTGCCAGCAGCTTCTCAGGGGGCCGGGGTGAAAAACTGTTTTTT.

V and J are TRBV11-2 and TRBJ2-7, with unresolved D. Trimming cost V 8 bases and J 9 bases, with 17 bases left between them. CDR1 and CDR2 from the germline V gene are SGHAT and FQNNGV. CDR3 length equals 12 residues. CDR3 sequence: CASGSDSTRQYF. The DNA for the CDR3 is TGTGCCAGCGGGTCAGACTCTACGAGGCAGTACTTC.

V usage is TRBV5-4 and J usage is TRBJ2-1; 9 bases align to TRBD1. From germline, CDR1 is SGHNT and CDR2 YYREEE (reference sequence). The CDR3 runs to 12 residues. Trimming at V came to 4 bases and at J to 8 bases, leaving 1 base not matched to a gene. The CDR3 spells CASSRQGDEQFF. CDR3 DNA: TGTGCCAGCAGCCGACAGGGGGATGAGCAGTTCTTC.

The chain joins TRBV21-1 to TRBJ2-1; TRBD2 is taken as the D call from the table, unchecked against the DNA. TRBV21-1 is classified as a pseudogene. CDR3 length: 22 residues. CDR3 coding DNA: TGTGCCAGCAGCTCGGAGAATACCGTAATAGAGCGGGATAGGTATAATTCCAATGAGCAGTTCTTC. It encodes CASSSENTVIERDRYNSNEQFF.

Concerning this clone itself: Other DNA sequences in the sample encode the same CDR3. In DNA form, the CDR3 reads TGCGCCAGCAGCTTGGGGGACAGGGCCTCTGGCTACACCTTC. It translates to CASSLGDRASGYTF. The chain combines TRBV5-1 with TRBJ1-2; TRBD1 matches 9 bases. After removal of 0 bases from V and 7 bases from J, the junction contained 4 bases not matched to a gene. The CDR3 runs to 14 residues. CDR1 is SGHRS and CDR2 is YFSETQ in the germline V gene.

The rearrangement joins TRBV4-2 to TRBJ2-7; 8 bases fit TRBD2. The trim removed 1 base at V and 4 bases at J, leaving 6 bases unmatched. This CDR3 is 15 amino acids long. Germline assignment: CDR1 LGHNA and CDR2 YNFKEQ. The chain's CDR3 is CASSQGLASGYEQYF. CDR3 coding DNA: TGTGCCAGCAGCCAAGGGCTCGCTAGCGGGTACGAGCAGTACTTC.